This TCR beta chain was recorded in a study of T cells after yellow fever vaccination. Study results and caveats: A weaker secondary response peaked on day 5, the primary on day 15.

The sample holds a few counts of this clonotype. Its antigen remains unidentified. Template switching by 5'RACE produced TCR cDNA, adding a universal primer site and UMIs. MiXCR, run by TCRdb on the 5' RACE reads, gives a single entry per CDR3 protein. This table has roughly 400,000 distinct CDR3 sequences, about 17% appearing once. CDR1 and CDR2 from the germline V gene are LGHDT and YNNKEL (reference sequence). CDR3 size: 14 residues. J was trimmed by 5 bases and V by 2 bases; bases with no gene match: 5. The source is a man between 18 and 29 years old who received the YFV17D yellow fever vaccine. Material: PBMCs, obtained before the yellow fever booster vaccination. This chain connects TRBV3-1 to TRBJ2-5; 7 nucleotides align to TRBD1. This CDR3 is CASSQQTGSETQYF. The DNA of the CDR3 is TGTGCCAGCAGCCAACAGACAGGGAGTGAGACCCAGTACTTC.